These 23 T cell receptor beta chains came from one sample sequenced in a study of T cells after yellow fever vaccination. MiXCR was run by TCRdb on the 5' RACE reads, yielding one entry per CDR3 protein. This sample has approximately 130,000 distinct CDR3 sequences, with nearly 15% found just once. Sequenced material: CD8+ T cells sorted from PBMCs, taken 5 days after the yellow fever booster vaccination. Every receptor here comes from a man aged 18 to 30 who received the YFV17D yellow fever vaccine.

In its sample, this clonotype was seen many times. The chain carries TRBV5-1 and TRBJ1-3; D unresolved. Trimming stripped 0 bases from V and 0 bases from J, with 10 bases between. Germline values: CDR1 SGHRS, CDR2 YFSETQ. There are 16 residues in the CDR3. The CDR3 protein is CASSLGADFSGNTIYF. In DNA form, the CDR3 reads TGCGCCAGCAGCTTGGGGGCTGACTTCTCTGGAAACACCATATATTTT. The complete variable domain, with remaining parts taken from reference TRBV5-1 and TRBJ1-3, reads KAGVTQTPRYLIKTRGQQVTLSCSPISGHRSVSWYQQTPGQGLQFLFEYFSETQRNKGNFPGRFSGRQFSNSRSEMNVSTLELGDSALYLCASSLGADFSGNTIYFGEGSWLTVV.

Only a few counts were recorded for this clonotype. The genes are TRBV20-1 and TRBJ2-4; 11 bases are shared with TRBD2. CDR3 length equals 16 residues. The V gene's germline CDR1 is DFQATT and CDR2 SNEGSKA (reference sequence). V lost 5 bases, J lost 1 base, and 7 bases stayed unmatched. CDR3 nucleotides: TGCAGTGCTTGGGCTAGCGGGGGGCTGGCCAAAAACATTCAGTACTTC. Its translation is CSAWASGGLAKNIQYF.

V gene TRBV29-1 combines with J gene TRBJ2-5; D call uncertain. The CDR3 loop spans 14 amino acids. Germline CDR1 SQVTM, CDR2 ANQGSEA. V dropped 1 base and J dropped 6 bases, with 15 bases sitting between them. CDR3 bases: TGCAGCGTTGAAGCTTCAGGTCCGTGGCAGACCCAGTACTTC. Translation gives CSVEASGPWQTQYF.

This chain connects TRBV6-5 to TRBJ2-1; D may be TRBD1 (5 bases). This CDR3 is 15 amino acids long. The germline V and J ends were trimmed by 0 bases and 6 bases, with 12 bases remaining between them. Looked up from germline, CDR1 is MNHEY and CDR2 is SVGAGI. For the CDR3, the DNA is TGTGCCAGCAGTTACTCGACGGGCAGGGCCAATGAGCAGTTCTTC. This gives the protein CASSYSTGRANEQFF.

This clonotype was found many times. The chain has TRBV5-5 and TRBJ2-1; D is perhaps TRBD2 (6 bases). The germline V and J ends were trimmed by 0 bases and 7 bases, with 11 bases remaining between them. Per the germline V gene, CDR1 is SGHKS and CDR2 is YYEKEE (reference sequence). This CDR3 spans 14 amino acids. The CDR3 coding sequence is TGTGCCAGCAGCTTGGCCGGGACTTATAATGAGCAGTTCTTC. It yields the protein CASSLAGTYNEQFF.

The chain couples TRBV7-3 to TRBJ2-3, with 14 bases that match TRBD2. The CDR3 extends over 15 amino acids. CDR1 and CDR2 (germline): SGHTA, FQGTGA. V dropped 4 bases and J dropped 6; count of bases not matched to a gene: 3. The CDR3 nucleotides read TGTGCCAGCAGCTGGGGGACTAGCGGGGGCGATACGCAGTATTTT. Its protein product is CASSWGTSGGDTQYF.

CDR3 in DNA: TGTGCCAGCAGCCGGCTCCAGGGTCGGGCGCGGTTCTACGAGCAGTACGTC. Residues: CASSRLQGRARFYEQYV. J is TRBJ2-7 and V is TRBV4-2, with D maybe TRBD1 (5 bases). Looked up from germline, CDR1 is LGHNA and CDR2 is YNFKEQ. V was trimmed by 4 bases and J by 3 bases, leaving 22 bases between them. CDR3 size: 17 residues.

J is TRBJ2-3 and V is TRBV10-3; D gene ambiguous. Germline-derived CDR1 and CDR2 are ENHRY and SYGVKD. V lost 0 bases, J lost 0 bases, and 7 bases lay in between. The CDR3 length is 15 residues. CDR3 nucleotides: TGTGCCATCAGTGAGTCCAGTCTTAGCACAGATACGCAGTATTTT. Protein product: CAISESSLSTDTQYF.

The chain has TRBV4-1 and TRBJ2-1; maybe TRBD2 (6 bases). The germline CDR1 and CDR2 sequences are MGHRA and YSYEKL. V lost 1 base, J lost 6 bases, and 10 bases lay in between. The length of the CDR3 is 14 residues. This CDR3 is CASSQVMGGNEQFF. CDR3 DNA sequence: TGCGCCAGCAGCCAAGTCATGGGGGGCAATGAGCAGTTCTTC.

This clonotype has more than one count but fewer than ten. The chain joins TRBV27 to TRBJ2-7, with D perhaps TRBD1 or TRBD2 (5 bases each). The CDR3 has 13 residues. Germline CDR1 and CDR2: MNHEY and SMNVEV (reference sequence). V lost 4 bases to trimming and J lost 6 bases, with 13 bases between them. This chain's CDR3 is CASSSGFGGEQYF. In DNA, the CDR3 is TGTGCCAGCAGTTCAGGGTTCGGAGGCGAGCAGTACTTC.

This clonotype was seen more than once but under ten times. The gene calls are TRBV7-9 and TRBJ2-2, with D tentatively TRBD1 or TRBD2 (5 bases each). In germline, CDR1 is SEHNR, CDR2 FQNEAQ (reference sequence). V lost 4 bases and J lost 0, with 12 bases in between. CDR3 length: 16 residues. CDR3 loop: CASSSEGFANTGELFF. CDR3 in DNA: TGTGCCAGCAGCTCCGAGGGGTTCGCGAACACCGGGGAGCTGTTTTTT.

This clonotype was observed a handful of times. V is TRBV7-9 and J is TRBJ1-2, with D unresolved. Trimming stripped 3 bases from V and 6 bases from J, with 8 bases between. Germline assignment: CDR1 SEHNR and CDR2 FQNEAQ (reference sequence). The CDR3 extends over 12 amino acids. The CDR3 is CASSLRGNGYTF. The CDR3 region has the DNA TGTGCCAGCAGCTTGCGAGGAAATGGCTACACCTTC.

This clonotype was detected many times. V and J are TRBV6-5 and TRBJ1-1; unclear D gene. The V and J ends lost 8 bases and 4 bases respectively, with 14 bases between them. This CDR3 is built from 13 residues. Germline V gives CDR1 MNHEY, CDR2 SVGAGI. The CDR3 region has the DNA TGTGCCAGCGGGCCGTCTCTTCTCACTGAAGCTTTCTTT. Translating gives CASGPSLLTEAFF.

The rearrangement links TRBV9 to TRBJ2-3; weak D call: TRBD2 (5 bases). This CDR3 spans 15 amino acids. Trimming left V 4 bases short and J 2 bases short, with 14 bases between. Germline CDR1 and CDR2: SGDLS and YYNGEE. The CDR3 sequence is CASSLARRPTDTQYF. The CDR3 coding sequence is TGTGCCAGCAGCCTAGCCCGGAGGCCCACAGATACGCAGTATTTT. The full variable domain, completed using reference TRBV9 and TRBJ2-3, is DSGVTQTPKHLITATGQRVTLRCSPRSGDLSVYWYQQSLDQGLQFLIQYYNGEERAKGNILERFSAQQFPDLHSELNLSSLELGDSALYFCASSLARRPTDTQYFGPGTRLTVL.

This clonotype showed up just a few times. The gene calls are TRBV7-9 and TRBJ2-2; the D is unclear. The CDR3 runs to 15 residues. The V gene's germline CDR1 is SEHNR and CDR2 FQNEAQ (reference sequence). V was trimmed by 4 bases and J by 5 bases, leaving 14 bases between them. The CDR3 spells CASSSPPRKTGELFF. In nucleotides, the CDR3 is TGTGCCAGCAGCTCCCCCCCGAGGAAGACCGGGGAGCTGTTTTTT.

This chain joins TRBV4-2 and TRBJ1-1; the D gene is possibly TRBD1 (6 bases). Per germline, CDR1 LGHNA and CDR2 YNFKEQ. V shed 0 bases and J shed 2 bases, with 19 bases lying between them. The CDR3 is 18 amino acids. The CDR3 DNA follows: TGTGCCAGCAGCCAAGATTCGGGCAGGGGATCTTTTAACACTGAAGCTTTCTTT. Amino acid sequence: CASSQDSGRGSFNTEAFF.

The gene calls are TRBV6-5 and TRBJ1-4, with D perhaps TRBD1 (5 bases). Germline V lookup: CDR1 MNHEY, CDR2 SVGAGI. The length of the CDR3 is 18 residues. V was shortened by 5 bases and J by 5 bases, with 24 bases between the two germline ends. CDR3 nucleotide sequence: TGTGCCAGCAGTCCCCTTGTCCTAGACAGAGACAACAATGAAAAACTGTTTTTT. The encoded protein is CASSPLVLDRDNNEKLFF.

The chain couples TRBV11-2 to TRBJ2-3, with D perhaps assigned TRBD1 or TRBD2 (6 bases each). The germline CDR1 and CDR2 sequences are SGHAT and FQNNGV. The V gene lost 5 bases and the J gene lost 3 bases, with 15 bases spanning the gap. The CDR3 is made up of 15 amino acids. CDR3 sequence: CASSPGGRVTDTQYF. The CDR3 DNA reads TGTGCCAGCAGCCCCGGGGGCAGAGTAACAGATACGCAGTATTTT.

The CDR3 region is CASRTGSDQPQHF. The CDR3 DNA is TGTGCCAGCAGGACAGGGAGTGATCAGCCCCAGCATTTT. The V and J genes are TRBV6-5 and TRBJ1-5; 7 bases map to TRBD1. The V and J ends lost 6 bases and 5 bases, in that order; junction bases with no gene match: 4. The CDR3 covers 13 residues. From germline, CDR1 is MNHEY and CDR2 SVGAGI.

The chain employs TRBV27 and TRBJ2-5, with D possibly TRBD2 on 5 matching bases. The CDR3 has 15 amino acids. The V end lost 5 bases, the J end lost 5 bases, and 18 bases lay between the germline ends. The germline gives CDR1 MNHEY, CDR2 SMNVEV (reference sequence). The CDR3 loop reads CASSTFLGSGETQYF. The CDR3 nucleotides read TGTGCCAGCAGTACCTTCTTGGGGTCGGGGGAGACCCAGTACTTC.

This clonotype was seen ten or more times. This rearrangement joins TRBV7-9 to TRBJ2-7; no clear D gene. The CDR3 loop spans 12 amino acids. The ends were cut back, 5 bases at V and 5 bases at J, with 10 bases in the middle. The V gene's germline CDR1 is SEHNR and CDR2 FQNEAQ (reference sequence). CDR3 protein: CASSPRPHEQYF. The CDR3 bases are TGTGCCAGCAGCCCCCGTCCCCACGAGCAGTACTTC. The whole variable domain, remainder taken from reference TRBV7-9 and TRBJ2-7, is DTGVSQNPRHKITKRGQNVTFRCDPISEHNRLYWYRQTLGQGPEFLTYFQNEAQLEKSRLLSDRFSAERPKGSFSTLEIQRTEQGDSAMYLCASSPRPHEQYFGPGTRLTVT.

The V call is TRBV20-1, the J call TRBJ1-4, with TRBD1 matching over 9 bases. The CDR3 has 15 amino acids. Looked up from germline, CDR1 is DFQATT and CDR2 is SNEGSKA (reference sequence). V gave up 3 bases and J gave up 8 bases; unmatched junction bases: 10. The CDR3 DNA is TGCAGTGCTAGCCAAACAGGGGGCGTAGGGGAAAAACTGTTTTTT. It specifies CSASQTGGVGEKLFF.

This clonotype was picked up a small number of times. The chain uses TRBV4-1 and TRBJ1-1; D not resolved. The germline gives CDR1 MGHRA, CDR2 YSYEKL. The CDR3 extends over 14 amino acids. The V end was cut by 3 bases, the J end by 0 bases, with 8 bases between. The CDR3 loop reads CASSQGSLNTEAFF. The DNA for the CDR3 is TGCGCCAGCAGCCAGGGGTCTTTGAACACTGAAGCTTTCTTT.